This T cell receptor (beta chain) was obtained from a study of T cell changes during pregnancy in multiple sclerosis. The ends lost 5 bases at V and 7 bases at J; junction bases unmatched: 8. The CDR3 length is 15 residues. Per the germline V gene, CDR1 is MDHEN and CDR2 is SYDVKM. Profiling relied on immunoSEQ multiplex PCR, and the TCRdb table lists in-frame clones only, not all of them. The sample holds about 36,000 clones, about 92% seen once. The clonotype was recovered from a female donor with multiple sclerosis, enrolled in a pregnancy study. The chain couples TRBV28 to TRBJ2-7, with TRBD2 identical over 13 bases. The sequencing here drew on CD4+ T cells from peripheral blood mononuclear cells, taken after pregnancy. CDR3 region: CASSPGLAGVREQYF. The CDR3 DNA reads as TGTGCCAGCAGTCCCGGACTAGCGGGAGTGAGAGAGCAGTACTTC.